This T cell receptor beta chain was identified in a study of post-analysis software for immune sequencing data (dated by TCRdb to the mid-2010s). About the full investigation: Relapsing-remitting, secondary progressive and progressive-relapsing multiple sclerosis were recorded as disease courses, and subtype annotation was lacking for some patients. The multiple sclerosis patient repertoires were compared with under 13 previously published healthy control repertoires from donors aged 6 to 25 years. A subset of samples was prepared in parallel using single-end sample barcoding, then pooled and co-amplified after Illumina adapter ligation.

To demonstrate the VDJtools post-analysis software, the study profiled TCR beta repertoires from the peripheral blood of about 13 young patients with multiple sclerosis. The multiple sclerosis patients were children and adolescents between roughly 6 and 16 years of age. There are 13 amino acids in the CDR3, from cysteine to phenylalanine inclusive. CDR3 DNA only is kept here, 39 bases in frame from base 1. Cut back by 3 bases and 8 bases, the V and J ends lie 16 bases apart. CDR1 and CDR2 are drawn from the germline V gene: SQVTM, ANQGSEA. The library relied on PCR. TCRdb names Illumina HiSeq 2500 as the instrument used. To reduce PCR and sequencing biases, unique molecular identifiers were built into the TCR beta cDNA libraries. Every 1 to 10 million input T cells yielded approximately 500,000 cDNA molecules, meaning each molecule approximated one T cell. The same protocol used for the earlier healthy control dataset was applied to prepare and sequence the patient libraries. Within a given batch, samples were prepared together, multiplexed and sequenced on the same HiSeq lane. Regarding the original processing steps: Raw barcoded reads were processed with MIGEC, and single-read molecular identifier groups were discarded before consensus assembly and CDR3 extraction. Clonotype tables were post-analysed with VDJtools, and diversity was normalized by down-sampling all datasets to the smallest sample size. In repertoire overlap clustering, CDR3 amino acid sequences, but not nucleotide sequences, were matched to correct batch-related cross-sample contamination. Through fastp at Q25 and MiXCR, TCRdb rebuilt clones from the public reads, retaining in-frame beta chains. Merged by CDR3 protein, the rows form single entries marked with the most common genes and DNA. TCRdb's processing, not the authors', yielded these V and J calls. This sample lists around 400,000 distinct CDR3 sequences; 39% were detected once. Of the sample, around 8% is held by the ten largest clones.

Only a few counts were recorded for this clonotype. It has no known antigen specificity. The sample holds no much larger clone one base away, and base qualities are not on file. The investigation overall reported the following: Multiple sclerosis patients had significantly lower normalized Chao1 diversity than controls, a result that suggests substantial peripheral T-cell clonal expansion. Roughly 5 TRBV segments, including TRBV5-6, TRBV5-1 and TRBV20-1, were significantly more frequent in patients than controls. Strong co-clustering of samples prepared in the same batch was shown by direct clustering with F measure, prompting a batch-effect correction. The control group was slightly older than the multiple sclerosis patient group.

The sequence joins TRBV29-1 to TRBJ1-1, with the D gene not confidently named. Input material: blood. The clonotype originates from a girl aged 2-10 years with multiple sclerosis. The bases are TGCAGCGTTGAGGCAAGGCCCCTCCCGGAAGCTTTCTTT. Its translation reads: CSVEARPLPEAFF.